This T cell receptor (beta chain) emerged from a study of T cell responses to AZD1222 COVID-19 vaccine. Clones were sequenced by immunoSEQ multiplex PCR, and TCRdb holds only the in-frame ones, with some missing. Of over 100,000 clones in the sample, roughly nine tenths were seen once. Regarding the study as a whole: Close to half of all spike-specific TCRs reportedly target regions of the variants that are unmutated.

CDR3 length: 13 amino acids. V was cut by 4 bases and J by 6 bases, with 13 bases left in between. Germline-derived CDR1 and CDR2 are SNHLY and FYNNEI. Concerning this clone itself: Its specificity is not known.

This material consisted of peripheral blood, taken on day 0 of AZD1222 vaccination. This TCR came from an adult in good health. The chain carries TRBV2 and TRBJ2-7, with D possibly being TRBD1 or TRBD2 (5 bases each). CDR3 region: CASSGDQTFEQYF. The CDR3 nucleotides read TGTGCCAGCAGTGGGGACCAGACTTTCGAGCAGTACTTC.